This is a list of T cell receptor beta chains from one sample in a study of CD8+CD57+ T cells in acquired aplastic anemia. One entry per CDR3 protein results from TCRdb running MiXCR on the reads. The data show under 500,000 distinct CDR3 sequences, roughly a third seen once. Sequenced sample: sorted CD4+, CD8+, or CD8+CD57+ T cells (not recorded which) from PBMCs. The source of these receptors is a human donor with aplastic anemia. The CDR3 runs from the conserved cysteine through the conserved F or W. The order of the fields is J gene, V gene, clone size, D gene, CDR3 protein, CDR3 DNA. D genes are given only for firm matches. Clone size is not always given. Where it is, it says once, few, many or a class for expanded clones.

TRBJ2-7,TRBV2,-,-,CASSEWPSYEQYF,TGTGCCAGCAGTGAATGGCCCTCCTACGAGCAGTACTTC
TRBJ2-7,TRBV20-1,many,TRBD2,CSARVLADSYEQYF,TGCAGTGCTAGAGTCCTAGCGGATTCCTACGAGCAGTACTTC
TRBJ1-6,TRBV10-3,-,TRBD1,CASSLNRGHNSPLHF,TGTGCCAGCAGTTTGAACAGGGGGCATAATTCACCCCTCCACTTT
TRBJ1-1,TRBV20-1,few,-,CSAGMHSTNTEAFF,TGCAGTGCTGGAATGCATTCTACAAACACTGAAGCTTTCTTT
TRBJ1-2,TRBV29-1,few,TRBD1,CSVPPTGTDGYTF,TGCAGCGTTCCTCCGACAGGGACCGATGGCTACACCTTC
TRBJ1-5,TRBV5-6,-,TRBD1,CASSLDRGQRPPQHF,TGTGCCAGCAGCTTGGACAGGGGTCAGCGACCGCCCCAGCATTTT
TRBJ1-5,TRBV12-5,-,-,CASGFGDKNQPQHF,TGTGCTAGTGGTTTCGGGGACAAGAATCAGCCCCAGCATTTT
TRBJ2-1,TRBV19,many,-,CASSIRSGEQFF,TGTGCCAGTAGTATTCGATCGGGTGAGCAGTTCTTC
TRBJ2-7,TRBV14,few,TRBD1,CASSHLGQGKSYEQYF,TGTGCCAGCAGCCATTTGGGACAGGGCAAATCCTACGAGCAGTACTTC
TRBJ1-1,TRBV15,many,-,CATSLPGTATEAFF,TGTGCCACCAGCCTCCCTGGGACTGCGACTGAAGCTTTCTTT
TRBJ1-2,TRBV3-1,many,-,CASSQVLHGYTF,TGTGCCAGCAGCCAAGTGCTCCATGGCTACACCTTC
TRBJ1-5,TRBV10-2,many,-,CATAAGARNQPQHF,TGCGCCACAGCGGCAGGGGCACGCAATCAGCCCCAGCATTTT
TRBJ2-5,TRBV2,many,-,CASSLRQIQETQYF,TGTGCCAGCAGTCTGAGACAGATCCAAGAGACCCAGTACTTC
TRBJ2-7,TRBV20-1,many,TRBD2,CSAITGGQYEQYF,TGCAGTGCTATCACGGGGGGGCAATACGAGCAGTACTTC
TRBJ1-2,TRBV3-1,few,-,CASSQEQGPANYGYTF,TGTGCCAGCAGCCAAGAGCAGGGACCTGCTAACTATGGCTACACCTTC
TRBJ1-6,TRBV6-1,-,-,CASSLAKGRDSPLHF,TGTGCCAGCAGCTTGGCCAAGGGAAGGGATTCACCCCTCCACTTT
TRBJ2-7,TRBV24-1,-,TRBD1,CATSARVSGQDFYEQYF,TGTGCCACCAGTGCTAGAGTATCGGGACAGGATTTCTACGAGCAGTACTTC
TRBJ1-4,TRBV2,many,-,CASDPNLTDNEKLFF,TGTGCCAGCGATCCGAATCTGACAGATAATGAAAAACTGTTTTTT
TRBJ2-2,TRBV20-1,-,-,CSASVGTGELFF,TGCAGTGCTAGCGTGGGTACCGGGGAGCTGTTTTTT
TRBJ1-5,TRBV19,few,-,CASSIMLGGAQDQPQHF,TGTGCCAGTAGTATAATGTTAGGGGGGGCGCAGGATCAGCCCCAGCATTTT
TRBJ1-1,TRBV2,many,-,CASSEMEDAFF,TGTGCCAGCAGTGAAATGGAGGATGCTTTCTTT
TRBJ1-2,TRBV7-3,many,TRBD1,CASSFGQGGNGYTF,TGTGCCAGCAGCTTCGGACAGGGAGGCAATGGCTACACCTTC
TRBJ2-2,TRBV20-1,-,-,CSARDSRDFHTGELFF,TGCAGTGCTAGAGACTCCCGGGACTTCCACACCGGGGAGCTGTTTTTT
TRBJ1-1,TRBV7-3,-,TRBD1,CASSLITGGVKNTEAFF,TGTGCCAGCAGCTTAATAACAGGGGGCGTAAAAAACACTGAAGCTTTCTTT
TRBJ2-1,TRBV20-1,few,-,CSAPNLVGDEQFF,TGCAGTGCGCCAAATCTGGTGGGCGATGAGCAGTTCTTC
TRBJ2-3,TRBV7-3,few,-,CASSWGILEDTQYF,TGTGCCAGCAGCTGGGGTATCCTTGAGGATACGCAGTATTTT
TRBJ2-7,TRBV10-3,many,-,CASSPGTGGEQYF,TGTGCCAGCAGTCCCGGGACCGGGGGCGAGCAGTACTTC
TRBJ1-2,TRBV4-3,-,-,CASGQVGGRLDGYTF,TGCGCCAGCGGCCAAGTGGGGGGGCGGCTGGATGGCTACACCTTC
TRBJ2-3,TRBV20-1,few,TRBD2,CSATRNGLAGADTQYF,TGCAGTGCGACTCGCAACGGGCTAGCGGGAGCAGATACGCAGTATTTT